This T cell receptor (beta chain) was retrieved from a study of cytomegalovirus exposure and HLA in healthy donors. This clone was seen a single time. Its antigen is currently unknown. Here immunoSEQ multiplex PCR was the method, and the copy in TCRdb shows in-frame clones only, minus some. The repertoire holds 90,000 to 150,000 clones, with 70% to 90% as singletons. The validation cohort, a group of 90 to 150 subjects, included the donors and was separate from the approximately 650-subject first cohort. Study findings and constraints: Among TCR beta chains, those listed as cytomegalovirus-associated numbered around 180. The classifier was said to identify cytomegalovirus status with high specificity and sensitivity. Most sequenced TCRs were rare (though some public TCRs occurred in many donors).

Trimming took off 3 bases at V and 1 base at J, with 4 bases between the two ends. The CDR3 covers 13 residues. CDR1 and CDR2 from the germline V gene are SEHNR and FQNEAQ (reference sequence). The receptor's source is a woman under 30 in good health and CMV-seropositive. The chain joins TRBV7-9 to TRBJ2-1; D unclear. Sequenced sample: PBMCs. The CDR3 spells CASSFSSYNEQFF. In DNA, the CDR3 is TGTGCCAGCAGCTTCAGTTCCTACAATGAGCAGTTCTTC.